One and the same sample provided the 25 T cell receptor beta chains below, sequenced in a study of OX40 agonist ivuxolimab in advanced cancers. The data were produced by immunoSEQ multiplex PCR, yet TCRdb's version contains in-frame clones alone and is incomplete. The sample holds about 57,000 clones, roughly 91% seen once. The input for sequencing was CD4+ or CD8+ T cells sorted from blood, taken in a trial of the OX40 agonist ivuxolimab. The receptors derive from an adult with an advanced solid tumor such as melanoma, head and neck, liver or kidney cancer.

CDR3 in DNA: TGTGCCAGCAGCTTCCACGTCTCCTACGAGCAGTACTTC. Its translation is CASSFHVSYEQYF. V usage is TRBV5-5 and J usage is TRBJ2-7; D gene uncertain. The V end was cut by 2 bases, the J end by 0 bases, with 6 bases between. The CDR3 is 13 amino acids. Germline CDR1 SGHKS, CDR2 YYEKEE (reference sequence).

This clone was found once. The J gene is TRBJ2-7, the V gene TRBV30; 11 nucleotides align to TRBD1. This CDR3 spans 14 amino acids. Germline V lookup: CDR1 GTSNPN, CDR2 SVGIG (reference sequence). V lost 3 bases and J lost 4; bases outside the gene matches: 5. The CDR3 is CAWSLGQGAYEQYF. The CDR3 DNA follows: TGTGCCTGGAGCCTTGGACAGGGGGCGTACGAGCAGTACTTC.

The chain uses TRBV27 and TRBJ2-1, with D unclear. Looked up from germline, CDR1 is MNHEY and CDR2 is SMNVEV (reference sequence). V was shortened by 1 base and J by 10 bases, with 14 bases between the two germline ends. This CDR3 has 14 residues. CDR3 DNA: TGTGCCAGCAGTTTATTGGCCTGGCGCGACGAGCAGTTCTTC. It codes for CASSLLAWRDEQFF.

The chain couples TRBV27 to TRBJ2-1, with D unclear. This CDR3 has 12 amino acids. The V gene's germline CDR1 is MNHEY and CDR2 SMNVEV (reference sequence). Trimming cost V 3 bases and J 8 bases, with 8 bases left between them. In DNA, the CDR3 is TGTGCCAGCAGTTTTGGGGTTCATGAGCAGTTCTTC. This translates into CASSFGVHEQFF.

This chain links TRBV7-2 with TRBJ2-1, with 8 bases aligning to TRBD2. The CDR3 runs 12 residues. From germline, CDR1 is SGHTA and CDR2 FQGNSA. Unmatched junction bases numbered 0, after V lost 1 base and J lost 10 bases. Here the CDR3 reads CASSLGLAEQFF. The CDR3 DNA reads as TGTGCCAGCAGCTTAGGACTAGCGGAGCAGTTCTTC. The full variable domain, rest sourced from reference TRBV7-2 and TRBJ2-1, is GAGVSQSPSNKVTEKGKDVELRCDPISGHTALYWYRQSLGQGLEFLIYFQGNSAPDKSGLPSDRFSAERTGGSVSTLTIQRTQQEDSAVYLCASSLGLAEQFFGPGTRLTVL.

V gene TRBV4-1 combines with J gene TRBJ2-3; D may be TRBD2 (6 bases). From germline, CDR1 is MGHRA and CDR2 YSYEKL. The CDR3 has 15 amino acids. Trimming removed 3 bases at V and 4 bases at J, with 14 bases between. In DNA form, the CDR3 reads TGCGCCAGCAGCCACCCTGGGGAGGTCTCAGATACGCAGTATTTT. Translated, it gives CASSHPGEVSDTQYF.

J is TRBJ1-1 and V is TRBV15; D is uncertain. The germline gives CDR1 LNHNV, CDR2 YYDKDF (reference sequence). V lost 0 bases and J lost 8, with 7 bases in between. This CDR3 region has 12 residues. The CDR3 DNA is TGTGCCACCAGCAGAGATTTGGCCGAAGCTTTCTTT. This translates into CATSRDLAEAFF.

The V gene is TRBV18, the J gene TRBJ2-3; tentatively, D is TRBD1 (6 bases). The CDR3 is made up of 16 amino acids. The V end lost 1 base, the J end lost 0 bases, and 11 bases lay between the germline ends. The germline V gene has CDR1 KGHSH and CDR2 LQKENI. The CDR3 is CASSPRGGVSTDTQYF. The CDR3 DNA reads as TGTGCCAGCTCACCACGAGGGGGAGTTAGCACAGATACGCAGTATTTT.

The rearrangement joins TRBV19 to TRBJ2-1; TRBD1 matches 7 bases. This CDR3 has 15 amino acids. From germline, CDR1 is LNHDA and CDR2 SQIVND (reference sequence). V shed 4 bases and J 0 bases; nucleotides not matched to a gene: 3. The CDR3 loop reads CASSSWDSSYNEQFF. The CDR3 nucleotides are TGTGCCAGTAGTAGTTGGGACAGCTCCTACAATGAGCAGTTCTTC.

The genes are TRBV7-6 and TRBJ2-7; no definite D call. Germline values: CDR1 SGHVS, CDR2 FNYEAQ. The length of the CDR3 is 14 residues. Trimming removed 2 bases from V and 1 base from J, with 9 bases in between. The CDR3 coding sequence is TGTGCCAGCAGCTTAAACGGACGGTCCTACGAGCAGTACTTC. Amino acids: CASSLNGRSYEQYF.

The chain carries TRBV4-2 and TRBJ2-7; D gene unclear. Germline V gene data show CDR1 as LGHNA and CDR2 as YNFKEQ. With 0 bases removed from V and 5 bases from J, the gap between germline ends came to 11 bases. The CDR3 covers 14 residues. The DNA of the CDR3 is TGTGCCAGCAGCCAAGATGGCAGAGTGGACGAGCAGTACTTC. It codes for CASSQDGRVDEQYF.

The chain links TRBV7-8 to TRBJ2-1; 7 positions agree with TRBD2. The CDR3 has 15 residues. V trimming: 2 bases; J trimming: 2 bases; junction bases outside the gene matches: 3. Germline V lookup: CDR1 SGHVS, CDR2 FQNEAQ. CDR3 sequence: CASSLTGTTYNEQFF. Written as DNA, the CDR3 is TGTGCCAGCAGCTTAACCGGGACTACCTACAATGAGCAGTTCTTC.

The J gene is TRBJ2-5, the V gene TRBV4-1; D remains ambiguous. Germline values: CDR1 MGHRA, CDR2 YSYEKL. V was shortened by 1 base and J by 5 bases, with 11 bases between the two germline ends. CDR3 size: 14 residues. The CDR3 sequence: CASSQGAGVETQYF. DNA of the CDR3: TGCGCCAGCAGCCAAGGAGCAGGTGTCGAGACCCAGTACTTC.

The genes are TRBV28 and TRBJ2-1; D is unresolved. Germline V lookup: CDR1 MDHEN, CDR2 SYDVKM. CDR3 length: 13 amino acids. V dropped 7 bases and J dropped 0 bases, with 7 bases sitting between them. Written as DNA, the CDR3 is TGTGCCAGCACCCCCAACTCCTACAATGAGCAGTTCTTC. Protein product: CASTPNSYNEQFF.

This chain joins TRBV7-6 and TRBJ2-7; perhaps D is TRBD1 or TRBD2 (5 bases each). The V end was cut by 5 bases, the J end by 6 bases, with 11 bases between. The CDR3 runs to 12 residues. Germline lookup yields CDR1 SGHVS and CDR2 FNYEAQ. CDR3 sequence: CASSLGPVEQYF. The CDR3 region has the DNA TGTGCCAGCAGCCTGGGACCGGTCGAGCAGTACTTC.

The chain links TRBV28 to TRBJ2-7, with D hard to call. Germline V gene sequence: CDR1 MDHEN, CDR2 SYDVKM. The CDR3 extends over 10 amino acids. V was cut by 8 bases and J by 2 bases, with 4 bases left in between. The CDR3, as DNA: TGTGCCAGCGGCACCTACGAGCAGTACTTC. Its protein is CASGTYEQYF.

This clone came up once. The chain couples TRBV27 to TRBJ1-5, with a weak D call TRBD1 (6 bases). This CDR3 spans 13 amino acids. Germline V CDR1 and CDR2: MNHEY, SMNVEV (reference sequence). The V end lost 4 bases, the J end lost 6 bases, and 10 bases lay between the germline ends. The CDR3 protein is CASSSTGSQPQHF. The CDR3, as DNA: TGTGCCAGCAGTTCAACAGGGTCTCAGCCCCAGCATTTT.

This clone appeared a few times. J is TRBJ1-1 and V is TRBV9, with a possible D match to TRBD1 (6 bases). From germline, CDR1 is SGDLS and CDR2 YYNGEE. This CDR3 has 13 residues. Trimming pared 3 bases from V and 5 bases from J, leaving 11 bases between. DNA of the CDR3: TGTGCCAGCAGCGGACAGGCTGGGACTGAAGCTTTCTTT. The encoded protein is CASSGQAGTEAFF.

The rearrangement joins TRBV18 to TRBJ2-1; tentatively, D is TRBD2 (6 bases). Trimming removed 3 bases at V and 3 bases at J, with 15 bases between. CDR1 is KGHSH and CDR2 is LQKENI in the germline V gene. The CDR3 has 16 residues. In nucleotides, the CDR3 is TGTGCCAGCTCACCCAAGTCGGGAGTCGACTACAATGAGCAGTTCTTC. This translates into CASSPKSGVDYNEQFF.

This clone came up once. CDR3 sequence (DNA): TGTGCCAGCAGTTTCAGGTTAGAAGATGCTGAGCAGTTCTTC. Its protein product is CASSFRLEDAEQFF. The chain links TRBV28 to TRBJ2-1; D gene ambiguous. Trimming shortened V by 3 bases and J by 9 bases, and 15 bases separated the two germline ends. Germline CDR1 reads MDHEN; CDR2 reads SYDVKM. The CDR3 spans 14 residues.

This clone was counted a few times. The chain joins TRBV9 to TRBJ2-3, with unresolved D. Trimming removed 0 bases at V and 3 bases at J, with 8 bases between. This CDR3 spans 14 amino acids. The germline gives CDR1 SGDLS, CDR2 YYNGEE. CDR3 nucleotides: TGTGCCAGCAGCGTAGGGCGGTGGACAGATACGCAGTATTTT. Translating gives CASSVGRWTDTQYF.

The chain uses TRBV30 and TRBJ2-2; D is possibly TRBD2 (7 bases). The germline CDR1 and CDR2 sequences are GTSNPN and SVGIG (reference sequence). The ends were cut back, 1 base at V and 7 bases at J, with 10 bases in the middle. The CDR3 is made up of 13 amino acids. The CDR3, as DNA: TGTGCCTGGAGTGCGGGGGGACACGGGGAGCTGTTTTTT. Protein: CAWSAGGHGELFF.

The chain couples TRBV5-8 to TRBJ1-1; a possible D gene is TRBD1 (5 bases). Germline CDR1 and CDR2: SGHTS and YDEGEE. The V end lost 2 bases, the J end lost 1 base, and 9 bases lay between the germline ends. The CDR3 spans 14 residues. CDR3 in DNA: TGTGCCAGCAGCTTCCCAACAGGGAACACTGAAGCTTTCTTT. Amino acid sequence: CASSFPTGNTEAFF.

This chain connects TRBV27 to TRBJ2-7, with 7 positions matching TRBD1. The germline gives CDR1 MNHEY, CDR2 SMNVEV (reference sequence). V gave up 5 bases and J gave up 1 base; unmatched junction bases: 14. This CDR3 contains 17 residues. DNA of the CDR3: TGTGCCAGCAGTCCCTGGAGAGGGGGCACGGGGTCCTACGAGCAGTACTTC. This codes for CASSPWRGGTGSYEQYF.

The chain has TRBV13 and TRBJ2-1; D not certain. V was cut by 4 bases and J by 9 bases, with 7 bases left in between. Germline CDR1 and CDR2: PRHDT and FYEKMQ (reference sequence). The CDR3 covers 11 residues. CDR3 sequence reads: CASSSLFEQFF. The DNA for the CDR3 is TGTGCCAGCAGCTCCCTGTTTGAGCAGTTCTTC.